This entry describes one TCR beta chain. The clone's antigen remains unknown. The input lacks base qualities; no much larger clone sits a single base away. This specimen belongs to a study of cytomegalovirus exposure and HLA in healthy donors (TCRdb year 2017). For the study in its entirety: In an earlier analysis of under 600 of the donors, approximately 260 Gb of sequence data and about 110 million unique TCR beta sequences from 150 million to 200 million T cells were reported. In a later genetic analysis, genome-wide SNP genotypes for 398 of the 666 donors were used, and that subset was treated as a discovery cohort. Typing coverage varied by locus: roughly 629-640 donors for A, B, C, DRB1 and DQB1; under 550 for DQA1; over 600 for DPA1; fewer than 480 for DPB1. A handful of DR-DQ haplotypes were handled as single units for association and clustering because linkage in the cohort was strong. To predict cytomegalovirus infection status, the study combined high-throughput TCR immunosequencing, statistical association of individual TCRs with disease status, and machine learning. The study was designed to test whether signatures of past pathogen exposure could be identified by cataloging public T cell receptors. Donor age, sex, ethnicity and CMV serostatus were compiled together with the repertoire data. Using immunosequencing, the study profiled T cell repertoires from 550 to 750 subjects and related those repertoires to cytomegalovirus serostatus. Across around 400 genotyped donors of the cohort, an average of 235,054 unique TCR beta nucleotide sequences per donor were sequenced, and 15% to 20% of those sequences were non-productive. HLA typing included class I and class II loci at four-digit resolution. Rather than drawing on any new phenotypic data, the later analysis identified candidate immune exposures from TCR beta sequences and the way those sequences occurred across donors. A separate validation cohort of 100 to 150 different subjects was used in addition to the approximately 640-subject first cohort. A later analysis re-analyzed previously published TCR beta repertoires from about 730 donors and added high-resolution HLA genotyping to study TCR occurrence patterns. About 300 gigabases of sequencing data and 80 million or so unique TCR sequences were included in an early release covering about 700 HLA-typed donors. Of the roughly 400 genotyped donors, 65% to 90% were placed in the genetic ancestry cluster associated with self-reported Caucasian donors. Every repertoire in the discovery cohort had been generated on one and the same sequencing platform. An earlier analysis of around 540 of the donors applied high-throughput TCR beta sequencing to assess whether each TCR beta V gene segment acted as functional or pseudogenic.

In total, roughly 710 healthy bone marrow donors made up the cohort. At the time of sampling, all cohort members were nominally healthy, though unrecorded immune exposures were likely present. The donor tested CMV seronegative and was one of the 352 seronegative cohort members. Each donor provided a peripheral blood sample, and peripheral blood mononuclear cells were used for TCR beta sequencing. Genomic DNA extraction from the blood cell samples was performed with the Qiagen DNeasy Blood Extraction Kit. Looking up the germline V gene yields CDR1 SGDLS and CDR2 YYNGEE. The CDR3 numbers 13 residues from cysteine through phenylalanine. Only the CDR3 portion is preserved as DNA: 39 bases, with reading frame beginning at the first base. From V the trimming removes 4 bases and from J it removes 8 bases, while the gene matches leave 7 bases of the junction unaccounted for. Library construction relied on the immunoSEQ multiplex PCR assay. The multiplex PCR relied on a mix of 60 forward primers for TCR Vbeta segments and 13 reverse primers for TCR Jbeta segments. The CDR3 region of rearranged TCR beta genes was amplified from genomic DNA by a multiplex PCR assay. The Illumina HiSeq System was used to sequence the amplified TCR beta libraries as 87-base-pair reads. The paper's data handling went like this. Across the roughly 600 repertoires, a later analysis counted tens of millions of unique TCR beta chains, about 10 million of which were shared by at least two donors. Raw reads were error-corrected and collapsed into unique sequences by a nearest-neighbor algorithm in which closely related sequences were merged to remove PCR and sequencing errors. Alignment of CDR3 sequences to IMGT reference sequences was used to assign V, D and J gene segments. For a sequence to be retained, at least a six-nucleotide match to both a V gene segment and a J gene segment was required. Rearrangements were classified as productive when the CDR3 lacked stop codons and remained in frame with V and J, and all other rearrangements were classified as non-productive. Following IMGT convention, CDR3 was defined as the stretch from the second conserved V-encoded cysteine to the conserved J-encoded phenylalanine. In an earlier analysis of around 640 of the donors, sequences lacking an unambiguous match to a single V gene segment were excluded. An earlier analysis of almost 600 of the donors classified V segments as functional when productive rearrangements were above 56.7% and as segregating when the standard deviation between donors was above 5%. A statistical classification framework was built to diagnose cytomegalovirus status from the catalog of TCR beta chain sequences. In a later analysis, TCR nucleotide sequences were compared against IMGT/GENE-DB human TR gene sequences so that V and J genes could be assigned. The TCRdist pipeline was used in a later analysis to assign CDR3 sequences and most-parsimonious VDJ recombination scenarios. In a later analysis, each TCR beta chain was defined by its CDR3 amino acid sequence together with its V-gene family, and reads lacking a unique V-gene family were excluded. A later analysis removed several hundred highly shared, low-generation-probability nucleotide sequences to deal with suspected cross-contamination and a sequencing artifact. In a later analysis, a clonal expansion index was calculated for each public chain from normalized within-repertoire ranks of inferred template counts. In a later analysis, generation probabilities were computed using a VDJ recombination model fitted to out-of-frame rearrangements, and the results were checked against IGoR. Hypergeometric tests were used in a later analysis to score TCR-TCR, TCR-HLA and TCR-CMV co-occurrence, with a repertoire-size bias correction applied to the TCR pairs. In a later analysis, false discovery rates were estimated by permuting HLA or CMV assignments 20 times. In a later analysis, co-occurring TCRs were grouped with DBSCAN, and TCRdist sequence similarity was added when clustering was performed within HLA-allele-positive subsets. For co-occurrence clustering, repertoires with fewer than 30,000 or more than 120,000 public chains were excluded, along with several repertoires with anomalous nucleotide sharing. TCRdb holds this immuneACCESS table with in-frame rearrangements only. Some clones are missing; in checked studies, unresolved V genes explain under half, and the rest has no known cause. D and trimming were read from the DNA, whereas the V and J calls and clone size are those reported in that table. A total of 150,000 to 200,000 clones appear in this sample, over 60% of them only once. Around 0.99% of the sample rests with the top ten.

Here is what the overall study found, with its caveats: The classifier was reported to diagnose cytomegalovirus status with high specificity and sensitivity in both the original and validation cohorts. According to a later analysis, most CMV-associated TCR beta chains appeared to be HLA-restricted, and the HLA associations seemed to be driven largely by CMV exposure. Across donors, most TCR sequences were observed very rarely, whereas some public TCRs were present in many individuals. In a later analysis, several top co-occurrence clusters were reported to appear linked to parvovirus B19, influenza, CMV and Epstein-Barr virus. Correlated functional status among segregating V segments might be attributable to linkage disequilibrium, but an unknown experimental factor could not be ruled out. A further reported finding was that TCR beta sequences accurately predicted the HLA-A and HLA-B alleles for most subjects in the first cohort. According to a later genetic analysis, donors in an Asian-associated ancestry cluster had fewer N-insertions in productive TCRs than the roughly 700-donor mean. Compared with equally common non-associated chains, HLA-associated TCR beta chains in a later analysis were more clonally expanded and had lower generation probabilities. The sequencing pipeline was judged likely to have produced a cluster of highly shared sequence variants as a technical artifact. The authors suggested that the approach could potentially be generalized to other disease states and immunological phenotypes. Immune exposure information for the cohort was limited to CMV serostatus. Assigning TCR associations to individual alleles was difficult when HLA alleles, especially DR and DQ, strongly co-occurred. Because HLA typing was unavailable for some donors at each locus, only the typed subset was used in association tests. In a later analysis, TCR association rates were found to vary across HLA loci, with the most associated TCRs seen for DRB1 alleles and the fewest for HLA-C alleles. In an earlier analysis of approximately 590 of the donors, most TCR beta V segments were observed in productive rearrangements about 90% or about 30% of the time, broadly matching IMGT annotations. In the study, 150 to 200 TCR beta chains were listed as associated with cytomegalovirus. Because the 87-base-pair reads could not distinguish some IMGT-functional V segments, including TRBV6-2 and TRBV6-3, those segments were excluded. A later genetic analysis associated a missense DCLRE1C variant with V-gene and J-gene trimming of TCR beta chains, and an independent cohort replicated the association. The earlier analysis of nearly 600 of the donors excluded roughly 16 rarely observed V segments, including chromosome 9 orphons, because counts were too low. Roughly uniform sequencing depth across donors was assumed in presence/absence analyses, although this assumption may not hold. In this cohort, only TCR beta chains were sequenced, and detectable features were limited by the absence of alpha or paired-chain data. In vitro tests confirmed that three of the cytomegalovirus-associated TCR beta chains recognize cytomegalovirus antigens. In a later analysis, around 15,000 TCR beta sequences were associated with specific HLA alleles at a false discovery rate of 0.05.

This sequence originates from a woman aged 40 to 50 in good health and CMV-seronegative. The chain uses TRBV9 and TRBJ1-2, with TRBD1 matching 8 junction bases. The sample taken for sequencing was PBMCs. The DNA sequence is TGTGCCAGCAGCCTCGGACAGGGAAGGGGCTACACCTTC. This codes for CASSLGQGRGYTF.